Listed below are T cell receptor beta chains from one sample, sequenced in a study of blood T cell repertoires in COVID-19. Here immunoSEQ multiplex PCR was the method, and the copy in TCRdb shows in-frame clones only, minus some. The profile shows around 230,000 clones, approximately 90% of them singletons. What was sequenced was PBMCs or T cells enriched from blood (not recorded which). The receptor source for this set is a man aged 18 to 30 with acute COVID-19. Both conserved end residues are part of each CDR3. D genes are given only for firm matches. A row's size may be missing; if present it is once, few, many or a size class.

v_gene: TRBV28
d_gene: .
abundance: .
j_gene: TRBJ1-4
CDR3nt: TGTGCCAGCAGTTTACAGGGCCAGGCTAATGAAAAACTGTTTTTT
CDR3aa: CASSLQGQANEKLFF

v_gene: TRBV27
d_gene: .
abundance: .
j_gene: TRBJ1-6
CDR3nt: TGTGCCAGCAGTTTACTCAATTCACCCCTCCACTTT
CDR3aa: CASSLLNSPLHF

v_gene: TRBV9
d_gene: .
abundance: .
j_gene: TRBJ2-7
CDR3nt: TGTGCCAGCAGCGTAACTGACTCAAGCTCCTACGAGCAGTACTTC
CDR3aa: CASSVTDSSSYEQYF

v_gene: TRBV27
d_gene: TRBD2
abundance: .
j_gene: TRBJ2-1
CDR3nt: TGTGCCAGCAGGTCCCCTGACTGGCTAGCGGGACTGTCCAATGAGCAGTTCTTC
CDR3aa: CASRSPDWLAGLSNEQFF

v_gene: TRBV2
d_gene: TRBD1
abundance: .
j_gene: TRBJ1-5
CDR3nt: TGTGCCAGCACCAGGGACAGTGGGAGCAATCAGCCCCAGCATTTT
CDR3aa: CASTRDSGSNQPQHF

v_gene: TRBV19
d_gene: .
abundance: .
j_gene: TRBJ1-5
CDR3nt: TGTGCCAGTAACCGGCAGGGGTTCATTATCAGCAATCAGCCCCAGCATTTT
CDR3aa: CASNRQGFIISNQPQHF

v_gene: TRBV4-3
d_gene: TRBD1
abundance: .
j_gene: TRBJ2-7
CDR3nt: TGCGCCAGCAGCCAAGGTGCAGGGACAGGGGGTTACGAGCAGTACTTC
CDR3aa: CASSQGAGTGGYEQYF

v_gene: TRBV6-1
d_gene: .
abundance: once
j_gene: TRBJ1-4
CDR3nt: TGTGCCAGCAGTGACCTTAAGCAGGCTAATGAAAAACTGTTTTTT
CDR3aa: CASSDLKQANEKLFF

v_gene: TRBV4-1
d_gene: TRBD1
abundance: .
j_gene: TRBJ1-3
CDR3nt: TGCGCCAGCAGCCAAGCGACAGGGGAAGGAAACACCATATATTTT
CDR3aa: CASSQATGEGNTIYF

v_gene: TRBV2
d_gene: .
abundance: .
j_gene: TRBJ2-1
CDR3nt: TGTGCCAGCAGTGGGTGGTCGCGGGAGCAGTTCTTC
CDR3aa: CASSGWSREQFF

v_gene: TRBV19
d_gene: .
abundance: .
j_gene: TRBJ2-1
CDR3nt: TGTGCCAGTAGTAACCCGGACTTCCCAAGCTCCTACAATGAGCAGTTCTTC
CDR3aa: CASSNPDFPSSYNEQFF

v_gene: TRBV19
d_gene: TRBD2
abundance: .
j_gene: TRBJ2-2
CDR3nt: TGTGCCAGTAGCAAGACTAGCGGGGCTACCGGGGAGCTGTTTTTT
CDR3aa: CASSKTSGATGELFF

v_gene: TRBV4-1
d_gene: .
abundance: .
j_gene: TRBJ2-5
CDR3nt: TGCGCCAGCAGCACAACGGGGAGAAGAGAGACCCAGTACTTC
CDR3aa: CASSTTGRRETQYF

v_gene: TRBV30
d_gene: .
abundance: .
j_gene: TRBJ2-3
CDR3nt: TGTGCCTGGAGTGTACTCGGACTACCTAGCACAGATACGCAGTATTTT
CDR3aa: CAWSVLGLPSTDTQYF

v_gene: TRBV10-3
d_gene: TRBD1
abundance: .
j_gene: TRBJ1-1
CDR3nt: TGTGCCATCAGCCTCGGACAGGGGGGAACTGAAGCTTTCTTT
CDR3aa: CAISLGQGGTEAFF

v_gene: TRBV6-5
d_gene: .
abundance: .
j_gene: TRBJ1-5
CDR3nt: TGTGCCAGCAGCCCCTCTCGAGGGCAGCCCCAGCATTTT
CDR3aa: CASSPSRGQPQHF

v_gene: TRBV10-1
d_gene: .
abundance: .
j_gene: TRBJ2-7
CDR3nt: TGCGCCAGCAGTGAGCGGCGGGGCAACTACGAGCAGTACTTC
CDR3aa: CASSERRGNYEQYF

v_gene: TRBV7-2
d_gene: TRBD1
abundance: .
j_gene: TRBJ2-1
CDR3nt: TGTGCCAGCAGCGGATACAGGGGGCAGCAGTTCTTC
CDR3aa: CASSGYRGQQFF

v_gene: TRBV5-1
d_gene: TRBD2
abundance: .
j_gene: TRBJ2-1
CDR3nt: TGCGCCAGCAGCTTGGGGACTAGCGGGAGCGACGATGAGCAGTTCTTC
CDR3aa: CASSLGTSGSDDEQFF

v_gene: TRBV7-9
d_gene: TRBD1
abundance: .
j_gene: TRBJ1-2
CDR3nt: TGTGCCAGCAGCCCGCGGGACAGCTATGGCTACACCTTC
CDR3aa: CASSPRDSYGYTF

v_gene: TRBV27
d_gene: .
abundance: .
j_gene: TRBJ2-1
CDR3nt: TGTGCCAGCAGTTTATACTACTTCGATCCGAATGAGCAGTTCTTC
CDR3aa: CASSLYYFDPNEQFF

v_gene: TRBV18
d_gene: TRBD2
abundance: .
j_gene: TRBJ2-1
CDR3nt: TGTGCCAGCTCACCACTGCGGGAGGTCCATGAGCAGTTCTTC
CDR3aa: CASSPLREVHEQFF

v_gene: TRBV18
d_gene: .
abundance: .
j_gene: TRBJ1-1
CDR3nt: TGTGCCAGCTCACCACCGGGCTTGGCAGGGAATGAAGCTTTCTTT
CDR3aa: CASSPPGLAGNEAFF

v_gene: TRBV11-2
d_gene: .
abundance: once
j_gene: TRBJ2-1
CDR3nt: TGTGCCAGCAGCTTAGTTGGAGTAGGGACTAATGAGCAGTTCTTC
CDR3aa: CASSLVGVGTNEQFF

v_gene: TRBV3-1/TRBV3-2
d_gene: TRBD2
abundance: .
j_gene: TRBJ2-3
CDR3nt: TGTGCCAGCAGCCAAGAACTAGCGGGAGGCCCTTTGACGCAGTATTTT
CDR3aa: CASSQELAGGPLTQYF

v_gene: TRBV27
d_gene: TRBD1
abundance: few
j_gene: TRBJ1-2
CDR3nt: TGTGCCAGCAGGGGACAGGGGGCGGGGGGCTACACCTTC
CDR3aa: CASRGQGAGGYTF

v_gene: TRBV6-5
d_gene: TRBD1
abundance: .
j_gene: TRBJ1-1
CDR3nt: TGTGCCAGCAGACTTACCGGGACAGGACCAGCGGGAGCTTTCTTT
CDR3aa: CASRLTGTGPAGAFF

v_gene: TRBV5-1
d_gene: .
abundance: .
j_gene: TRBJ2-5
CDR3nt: TGCGCCAGCAGCCCCGACAGCAGGGAGACCCAGTACTTC
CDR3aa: CASSPDSRETQYF

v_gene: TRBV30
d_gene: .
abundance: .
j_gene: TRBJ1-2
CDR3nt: TGTGCCTGGAATCAGGGCGGCTACACCTTC
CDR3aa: CAWNQGGYTF

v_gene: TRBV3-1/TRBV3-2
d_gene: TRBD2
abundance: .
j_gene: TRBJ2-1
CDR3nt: TGTGCCAGCAGCCCCTCTAGCGGGAGTTACAATGAGCAGTTCTTC
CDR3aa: CASSPSSGSYNEQFF

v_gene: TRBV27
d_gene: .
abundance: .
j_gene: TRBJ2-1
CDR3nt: TGTGCCAGCAGTTTATCTGATGGGGGCTATGAGCAGTTCTTC
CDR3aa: CASSLSDGGYEQFF

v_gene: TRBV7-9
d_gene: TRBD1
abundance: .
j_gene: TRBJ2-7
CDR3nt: TGTGCCAGCAGCTTAGCGGTAGGGGGCAAGAACGAGCAGTACTTC
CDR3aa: CASSLAVGGKNEQYF

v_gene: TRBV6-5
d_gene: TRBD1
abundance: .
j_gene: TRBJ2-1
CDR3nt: TGTGCCAGCACCTGGGACAGGGGGTCCCTCAATGAGCAGTTCTTC
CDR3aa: CASTWDRGSLNEQFF

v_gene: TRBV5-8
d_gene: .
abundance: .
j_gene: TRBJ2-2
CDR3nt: TGTGCCAGCAGCTCGACGACTAGGCGAGAGGGGGAGCTGTTTTTT
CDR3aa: CASSSTTRREGELFF

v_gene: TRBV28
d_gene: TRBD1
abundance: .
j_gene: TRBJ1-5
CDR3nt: TGTGCCAGCAGTTTGGGAGGACAGGTTAGGGGCGTCCAGCATTTT
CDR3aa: CASSLGGQVRGVQHF

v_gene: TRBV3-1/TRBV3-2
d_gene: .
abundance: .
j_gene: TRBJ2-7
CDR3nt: TGTGCCAGCAGCCAAGCGGGAGCGAGCTCCTACGAGCAGTACTTC
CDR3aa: CASSQAGASSYEQYF

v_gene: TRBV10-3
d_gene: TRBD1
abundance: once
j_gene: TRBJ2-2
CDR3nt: TGTGCCATCAGTACGATCCGGGACAGGGCCGGGGAGCTGTTTTTT
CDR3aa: CAISTIRDRAGELFF

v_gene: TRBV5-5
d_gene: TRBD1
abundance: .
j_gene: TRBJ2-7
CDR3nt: TGTGCCAGCAGCTCGGGGACAGGGGGCAGGGAGCAGTACTTC
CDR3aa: CASSSGTGGREQYF

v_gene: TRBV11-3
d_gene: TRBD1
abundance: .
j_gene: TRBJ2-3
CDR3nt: TGTGCCAGCAGCCCCGGGGACAGGGCAGATACGCAGTATTTT
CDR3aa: CASSPGDRADTQYF

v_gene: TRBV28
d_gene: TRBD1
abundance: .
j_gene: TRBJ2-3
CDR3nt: TGTGCCAGCAGTTTATTTCGACAGGGCAATACGCAGTATTTT
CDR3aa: CASSLFRQGNTQYF

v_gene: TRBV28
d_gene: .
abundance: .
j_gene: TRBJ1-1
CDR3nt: TGTGCCAGCAGTCCCGTAACAGCTAGCGGGAACACTGAAGCTTTCTTT
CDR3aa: CASSPVTASGNTEAFF

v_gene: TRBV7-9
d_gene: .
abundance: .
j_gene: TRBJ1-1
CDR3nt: TGTGCCAGCAGCTTTGATCACAGGACGGCTGAAGCTTTCTTT
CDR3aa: CASSFDHRTAEAFF

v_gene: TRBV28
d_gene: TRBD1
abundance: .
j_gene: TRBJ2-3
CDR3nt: TGTGCCAGCAGTTCCCCAGGGGGAAACACAGATACGCAGTATTTT
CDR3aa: CASSSPGGNTDTQYF

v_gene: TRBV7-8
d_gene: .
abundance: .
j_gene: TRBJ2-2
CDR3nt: TGTGCCAGCAGCTTAGCGAGGGGGAGAGGGACCGGGGAGCTGTTTTTT
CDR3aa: CASSLARGRGTGELFF

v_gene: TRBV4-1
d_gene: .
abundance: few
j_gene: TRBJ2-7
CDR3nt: TGCGCCAGCAGCCAGGGTGCCTCCATCAGCGGGCGTAGAAGCTACGAGCAGTACTTC
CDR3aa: CASSQGASISGRRSYEQYF

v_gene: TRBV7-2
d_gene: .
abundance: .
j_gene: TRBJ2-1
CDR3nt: TGTGCCAGCAGCCAGGGGTACAATCAGTTCTTC
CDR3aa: CASSQGYNQFF

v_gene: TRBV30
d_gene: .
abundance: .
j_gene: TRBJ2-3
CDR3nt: TGTGCCTGGAGGGACGGCTTACAGGTCCGAGATACGCAGTATTTT
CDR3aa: CAWRDGLQVRDTQYF

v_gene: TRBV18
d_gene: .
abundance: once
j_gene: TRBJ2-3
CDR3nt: TGTGCCAGCTCAGCTGGACTCGCAAGGGATACGCAGTATTTT
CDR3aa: CASSAGLARDTQYF

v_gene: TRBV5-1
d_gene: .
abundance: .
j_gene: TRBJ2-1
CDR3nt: TGCGCCAGCAGTACTATACAGGGATCCGAGCAGTTCTTC
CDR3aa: CASSTIQGSEQFF

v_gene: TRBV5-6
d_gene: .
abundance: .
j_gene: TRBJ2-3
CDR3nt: TGTGCCAGCAGCTTGGTTCGGAGTAGCACAGATACGCAGTATTTT
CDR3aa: CASSLVRSSTDTQYF

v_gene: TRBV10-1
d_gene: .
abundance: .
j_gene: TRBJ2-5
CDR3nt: TGCGCCAGCAGTGGGGGACCGGGCGGGACCCAAGAGACCCAGTACTTC
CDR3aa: CASSGGPGGTQETQYF

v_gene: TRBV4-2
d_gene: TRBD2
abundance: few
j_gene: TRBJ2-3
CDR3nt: TGTGCCAGCAGCGTCGGACTAGCGGGAGAGGGGGGGCATACGCAGTATTTT
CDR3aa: CASSVGLAGEGGHTQYF

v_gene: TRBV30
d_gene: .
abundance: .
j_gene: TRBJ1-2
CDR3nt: TGTGCCTGGATACTTGGTTGGAGTGGCTACACCTTC
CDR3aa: CAWILGWSGYTF

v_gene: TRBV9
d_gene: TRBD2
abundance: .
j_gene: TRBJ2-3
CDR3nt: TGTGCCAGCAGCGTAGGAGCGGGAGGGCCGACAGATACGCAGTATTTT
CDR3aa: CASSVGAGGPTDTQYF

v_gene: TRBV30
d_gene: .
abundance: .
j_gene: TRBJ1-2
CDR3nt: TGTGCCTGGAGTGTACGACAGTATGGCTACACCTTC
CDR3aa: CAWSVRQYGYTF

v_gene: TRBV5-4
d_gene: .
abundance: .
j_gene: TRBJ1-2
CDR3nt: TGTGCCAGCAGCGTGGGGGGGCGCTCTGGCTACACCTTC
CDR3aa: CASSVGGRSGYTF

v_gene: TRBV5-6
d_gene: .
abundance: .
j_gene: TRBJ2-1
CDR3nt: TGTGCCAGCAGCTCGGACTTGCACAATGAGCAGTTCTTC
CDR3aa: CASSSDLHNEQFF

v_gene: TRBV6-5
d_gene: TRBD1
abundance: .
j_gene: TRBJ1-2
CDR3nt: TGTGCCAGCAGTTACTCGACAGGGTCCGATGGCTACACCTTC
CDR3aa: CASSYSTGSDGYTF

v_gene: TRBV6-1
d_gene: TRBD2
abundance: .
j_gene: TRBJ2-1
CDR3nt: TGTGCCAGCAGTGAACTAGCGGGAGATCACAATGAGCAGTTCTTC
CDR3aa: CASSELAGDHNEQFF